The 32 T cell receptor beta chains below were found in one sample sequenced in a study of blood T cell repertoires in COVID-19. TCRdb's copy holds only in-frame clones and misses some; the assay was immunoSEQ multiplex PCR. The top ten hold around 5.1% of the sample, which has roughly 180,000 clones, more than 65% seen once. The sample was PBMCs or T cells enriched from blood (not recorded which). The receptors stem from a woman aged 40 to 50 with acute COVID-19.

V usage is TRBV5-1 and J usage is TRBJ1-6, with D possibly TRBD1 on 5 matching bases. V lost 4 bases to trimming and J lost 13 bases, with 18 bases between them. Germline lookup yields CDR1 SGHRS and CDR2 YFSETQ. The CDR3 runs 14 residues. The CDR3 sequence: CASSPTTTQGPLHF. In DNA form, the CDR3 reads TGCGCCAGCAGCCCGACAACTACCCAGGGTCCCCTCCACTTT.

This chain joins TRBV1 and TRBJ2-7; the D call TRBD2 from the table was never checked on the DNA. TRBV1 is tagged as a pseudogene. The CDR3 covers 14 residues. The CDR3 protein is CTSSQVRGTYEQYV. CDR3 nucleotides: TGCACCAGCAGCCAAGTGCGCGGGACCTACGAGCAGTACGTC.

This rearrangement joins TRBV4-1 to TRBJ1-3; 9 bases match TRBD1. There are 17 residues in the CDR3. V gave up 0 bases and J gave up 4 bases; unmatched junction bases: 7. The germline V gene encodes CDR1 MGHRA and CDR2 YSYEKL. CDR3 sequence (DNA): TGCGCCAGCAGCCAAGATACCGGGACAGGGAGAGGAAACACCATATATTTT. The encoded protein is CASSQDTGTGRGNTIYF.

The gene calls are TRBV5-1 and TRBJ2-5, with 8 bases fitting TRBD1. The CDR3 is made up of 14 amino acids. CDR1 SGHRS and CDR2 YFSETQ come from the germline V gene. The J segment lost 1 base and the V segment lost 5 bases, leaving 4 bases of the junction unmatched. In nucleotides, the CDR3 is TGCGCCAGCAGGGGGGACAGGTCCCAAGAGACCCAGTACTTC. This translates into CASRGDRSQETQYF.

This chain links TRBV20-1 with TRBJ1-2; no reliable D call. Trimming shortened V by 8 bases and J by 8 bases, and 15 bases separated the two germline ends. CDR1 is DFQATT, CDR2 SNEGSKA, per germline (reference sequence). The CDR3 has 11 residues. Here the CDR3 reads CSPADGEGYTF. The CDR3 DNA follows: TGCAGTCCGGCTGACGGGGAAGGCTACACCTTC.

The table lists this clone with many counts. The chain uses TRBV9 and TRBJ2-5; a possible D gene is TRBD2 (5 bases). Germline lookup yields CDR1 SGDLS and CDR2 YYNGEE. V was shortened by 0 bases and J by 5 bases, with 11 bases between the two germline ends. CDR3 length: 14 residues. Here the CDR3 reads CASSVGGLGETQYF. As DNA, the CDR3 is TGTGCCAGCAGCGTAGGTGGACTGGGGGAGACCCAGTACTTC.

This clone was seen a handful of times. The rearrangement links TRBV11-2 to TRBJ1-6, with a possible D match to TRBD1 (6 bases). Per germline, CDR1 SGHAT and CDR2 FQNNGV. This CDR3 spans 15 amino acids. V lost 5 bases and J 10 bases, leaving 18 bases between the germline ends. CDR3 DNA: TGTGCCAGCAGCCAAATATCGGCCAGGGGCTCACCCCTCCACTTT. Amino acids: CASSQISARGSPLHF. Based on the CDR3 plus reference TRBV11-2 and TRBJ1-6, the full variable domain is EAGVAQSPRYKIIEKRQSVAFWCNPISGHATLYWYQQILGQGPKLLIQFQNNGVVDDSQLPKDRFSAERLKGVDSTLKIQPAKLEDSAVYLCASSQISARGSPLHFGNGTRLTVT.

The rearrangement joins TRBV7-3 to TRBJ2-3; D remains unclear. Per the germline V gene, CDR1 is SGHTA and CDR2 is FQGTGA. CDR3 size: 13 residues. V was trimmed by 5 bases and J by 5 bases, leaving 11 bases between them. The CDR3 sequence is CASSPQFRDTQYF. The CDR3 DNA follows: TGTGCCAGCAGCCCACAGTTTCGAGATACGCAGTATTTT.

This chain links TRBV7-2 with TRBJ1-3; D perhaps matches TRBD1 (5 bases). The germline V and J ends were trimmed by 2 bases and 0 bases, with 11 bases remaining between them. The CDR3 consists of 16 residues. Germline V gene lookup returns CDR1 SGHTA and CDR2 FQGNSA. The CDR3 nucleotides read TGTGCCAGCAGCTTACCGGCAGGGCTCTCTGGAAACACCATATATTTT. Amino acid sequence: CASSLPAGLSGNTIYF.

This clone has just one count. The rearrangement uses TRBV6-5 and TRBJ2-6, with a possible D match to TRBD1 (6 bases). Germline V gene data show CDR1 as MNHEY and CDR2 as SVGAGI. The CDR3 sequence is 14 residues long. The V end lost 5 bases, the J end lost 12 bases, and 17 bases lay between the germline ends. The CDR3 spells CASSPVPGQSVLTF. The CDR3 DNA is TGTGCCAGCAGTCCCGTTCCGGGACAAAGCGTCCTGACTTTC.

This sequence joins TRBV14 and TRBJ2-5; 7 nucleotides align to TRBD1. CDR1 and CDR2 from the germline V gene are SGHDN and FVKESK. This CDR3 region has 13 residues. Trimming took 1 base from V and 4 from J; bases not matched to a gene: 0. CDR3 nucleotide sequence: TGTGCCAGCAGCCAAGGACAGGGAGAGACCCAGTACTTC. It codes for CASSQGQGETQYF.

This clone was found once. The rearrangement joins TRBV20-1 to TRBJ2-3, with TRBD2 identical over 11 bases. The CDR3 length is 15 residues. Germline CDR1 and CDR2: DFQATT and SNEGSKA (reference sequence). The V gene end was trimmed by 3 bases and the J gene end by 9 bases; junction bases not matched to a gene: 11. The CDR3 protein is CSASTTSGESSTQYF. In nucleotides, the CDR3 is TGCAGTGCTAGTACGACTAGCGGGGAGAGTTCGACGCAGTATTTT.

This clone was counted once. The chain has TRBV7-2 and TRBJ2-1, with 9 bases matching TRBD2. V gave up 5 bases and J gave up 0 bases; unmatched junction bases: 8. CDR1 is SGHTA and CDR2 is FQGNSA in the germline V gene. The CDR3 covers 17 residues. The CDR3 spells CASSTHPTSGSYNEQFF. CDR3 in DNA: TGTGCCAGCAGCACCCACCCGACTAGCGGCTCCTACAATGAGCAGTTCTTC. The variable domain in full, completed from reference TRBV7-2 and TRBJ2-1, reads GAGVSQSPSNKVTEKGKDVELRCDPISGHTALYWYRQSLGQGLEFLIYFQGNSAPDKSGLPSDRFSAERTGGSVSTLTIQRTQQEDSAVYLCASSTHPTSGSYNEQFFGPGTRLTVL.

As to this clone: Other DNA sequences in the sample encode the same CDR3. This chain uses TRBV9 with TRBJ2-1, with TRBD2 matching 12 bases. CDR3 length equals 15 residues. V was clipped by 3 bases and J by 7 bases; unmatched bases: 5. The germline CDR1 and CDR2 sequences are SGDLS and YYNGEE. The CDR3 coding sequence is TGTGCCAGCAGCGCGGGGACTAGCGGGTATAATGAGCAGTTCTTC. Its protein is CASSAGTSGYNEQFF.

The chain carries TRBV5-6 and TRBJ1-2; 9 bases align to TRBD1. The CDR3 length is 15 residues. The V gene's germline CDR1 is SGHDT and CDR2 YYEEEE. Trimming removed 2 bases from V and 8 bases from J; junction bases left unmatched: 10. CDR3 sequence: CASSFIQQGAYGYTF. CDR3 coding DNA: TGTGCCAGCAGCTTCATTCAACAGGGGGCGTACGGCTACACCTTC.

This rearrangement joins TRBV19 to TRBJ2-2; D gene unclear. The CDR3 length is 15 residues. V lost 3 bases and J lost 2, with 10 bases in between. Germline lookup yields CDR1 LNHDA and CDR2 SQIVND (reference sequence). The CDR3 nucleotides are TGTGCCAGTAGTATCGACTCCCGTAACACCGGGGAGCTGTTTTTT. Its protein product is CASSIDSRNTGELFF.

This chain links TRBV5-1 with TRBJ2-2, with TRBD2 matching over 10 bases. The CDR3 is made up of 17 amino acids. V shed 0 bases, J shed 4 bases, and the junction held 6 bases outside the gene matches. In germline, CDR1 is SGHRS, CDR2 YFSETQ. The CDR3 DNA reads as TGCGCCAGCAGCTTGGGACTAGCGGGTTATATCACCGGGGAGCTGTTTTTT. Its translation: CASSLGLAGYITGELFF.

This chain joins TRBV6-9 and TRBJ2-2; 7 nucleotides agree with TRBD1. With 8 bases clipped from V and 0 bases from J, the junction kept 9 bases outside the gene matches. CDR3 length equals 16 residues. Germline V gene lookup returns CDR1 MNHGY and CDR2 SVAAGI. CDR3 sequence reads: CASWERQGPNTGELFF. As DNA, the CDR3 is TGTGCCAGCTGGGAAAGACAGGGTCCGAACACCGGGGAGCTGTTTTTT.

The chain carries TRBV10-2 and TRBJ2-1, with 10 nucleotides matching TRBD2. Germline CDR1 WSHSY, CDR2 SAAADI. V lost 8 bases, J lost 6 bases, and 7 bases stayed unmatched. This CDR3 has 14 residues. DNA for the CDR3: TGCGCCAGCTCCGGGACTAGCGACTCCAATGAGCAGTTCTTC. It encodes CASSGTSDSNEQFF.

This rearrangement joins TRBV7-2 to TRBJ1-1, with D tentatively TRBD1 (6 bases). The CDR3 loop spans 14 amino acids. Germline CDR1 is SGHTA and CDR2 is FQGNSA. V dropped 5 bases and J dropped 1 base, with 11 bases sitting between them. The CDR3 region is CASSIGQQNTEAFF. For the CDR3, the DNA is TGTGCCAGCAGCATTGGACAGCAGAACACTGAAGCTTTCTTT.

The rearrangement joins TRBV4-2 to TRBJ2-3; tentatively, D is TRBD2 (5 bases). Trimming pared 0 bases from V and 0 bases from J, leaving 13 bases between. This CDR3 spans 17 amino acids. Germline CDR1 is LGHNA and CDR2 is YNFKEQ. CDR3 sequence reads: CASSQDLSGYSTDTQYF. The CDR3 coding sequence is TGTGCCAGCAGCCAAGATCTAAGCGGCTATAGCACAGATACGCAGTATTTT.

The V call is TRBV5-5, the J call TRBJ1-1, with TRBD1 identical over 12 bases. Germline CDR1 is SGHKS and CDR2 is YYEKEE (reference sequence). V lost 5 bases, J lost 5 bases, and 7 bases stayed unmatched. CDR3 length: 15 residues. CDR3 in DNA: TGTGCCAGCAGGGGACAGGGGGCATCAGGAACTGAAGCTTTCTTT. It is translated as CASRGQGASGTEAFF.

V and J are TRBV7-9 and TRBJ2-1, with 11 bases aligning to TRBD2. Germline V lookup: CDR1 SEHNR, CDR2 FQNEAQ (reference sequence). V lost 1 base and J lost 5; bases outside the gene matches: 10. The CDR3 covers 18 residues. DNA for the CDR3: TGTGCCAGCAGCTTAGGGCCTGTGGGACTAGCGGAACACAATGAGCAGTTCTTC. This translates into CASSLGPVGLAEHNEQFF.

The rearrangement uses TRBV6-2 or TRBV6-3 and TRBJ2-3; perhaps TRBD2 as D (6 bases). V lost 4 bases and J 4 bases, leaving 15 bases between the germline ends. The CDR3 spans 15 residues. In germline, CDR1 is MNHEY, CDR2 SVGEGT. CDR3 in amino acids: CASSFGREGSDTQYF. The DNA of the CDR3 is TGTGCCAGCAGTTTCGGGCGGGAAGGGTCAGATACGCAGTATTTT.

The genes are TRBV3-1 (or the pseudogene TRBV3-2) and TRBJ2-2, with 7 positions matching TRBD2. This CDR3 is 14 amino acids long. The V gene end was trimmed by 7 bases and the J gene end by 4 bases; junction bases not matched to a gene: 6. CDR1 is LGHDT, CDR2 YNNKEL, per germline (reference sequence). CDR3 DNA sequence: TGTGCCAGCACTGGGCTAGCGGCCACCGGGGAGCTGTTTTTT. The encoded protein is CASTGLAATGELFF.

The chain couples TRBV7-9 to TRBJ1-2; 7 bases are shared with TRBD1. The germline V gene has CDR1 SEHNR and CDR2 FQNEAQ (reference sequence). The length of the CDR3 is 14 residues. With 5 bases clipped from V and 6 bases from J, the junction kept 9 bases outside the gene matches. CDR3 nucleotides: TGTGCCAGCAGCCCCAGGGGGGCCTACGATGGCTACACCTTC. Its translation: CASSPRGAYDGYTF.

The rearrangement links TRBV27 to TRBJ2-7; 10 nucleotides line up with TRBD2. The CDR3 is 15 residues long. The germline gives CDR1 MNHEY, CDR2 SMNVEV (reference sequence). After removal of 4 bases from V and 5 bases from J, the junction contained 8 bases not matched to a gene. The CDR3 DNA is TGTGCCAGCAGTTCCCGAGCGGGAGGGTGGGACGAGCAGTACTTC. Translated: CASSSRAGGWDEQYF.

DNA for the CDR3: TGTGCCAGCAGCTCGCTACTAGCGGGAGGGCCTGGAGTCTACAATGAGCAGTTCTTC. Its protein product is CASSSLLAGGPGVYNEQFF. The V gene is TRBV5-4, the J gene TRBJ2-1, with 13 bases identical to TRBD2. This CDR3 comprises 19 residues. V dropped 3 bases and J dropped 3; count of bases not matched to a gene: 12. Germline CDR1 SGHNT, CDR2 YYREEE (reference sequence).

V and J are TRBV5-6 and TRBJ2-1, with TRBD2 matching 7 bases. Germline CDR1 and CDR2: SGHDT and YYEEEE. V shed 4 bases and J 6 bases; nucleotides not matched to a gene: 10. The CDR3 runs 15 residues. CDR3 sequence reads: CASSTGLVRGNEQFF. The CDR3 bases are TGTGCCAGCAGCACTGGACTAGTACGTGGCAATGAGCAGTTCTTC.

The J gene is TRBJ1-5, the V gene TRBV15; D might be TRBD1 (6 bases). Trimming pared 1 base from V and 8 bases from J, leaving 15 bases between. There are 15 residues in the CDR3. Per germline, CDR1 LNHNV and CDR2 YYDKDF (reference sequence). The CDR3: CATSRVSGAGEPQHF. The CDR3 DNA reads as TGTGCCACCAGCAGAGTGAGTGGGGCAGGGGAGCCCCAGCATTTT.

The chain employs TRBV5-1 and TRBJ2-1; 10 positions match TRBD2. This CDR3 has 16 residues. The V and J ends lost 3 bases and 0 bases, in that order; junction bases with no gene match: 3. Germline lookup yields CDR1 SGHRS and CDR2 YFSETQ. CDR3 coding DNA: TGCGCCAGCAGCTCCGCTAGCGGGAGCTCCTACAATGAGCAGTTCTTC. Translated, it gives CASSSASGSSYNEQFF. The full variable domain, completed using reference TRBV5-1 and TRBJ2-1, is KAGVTQTPRYLIKTRGQQVTLSCSPISGHRSVSWYQQTPGQGLQFLFEYFSETQRNKGNFPGRFSGRQFSNSRSEMNVSTLELGDSALYLCASSSASGSSYNEQFFGPGTRLTVL.

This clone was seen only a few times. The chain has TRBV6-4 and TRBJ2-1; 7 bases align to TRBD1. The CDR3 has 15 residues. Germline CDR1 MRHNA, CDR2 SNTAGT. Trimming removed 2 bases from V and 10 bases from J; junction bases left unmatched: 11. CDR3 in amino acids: CASSDARDSNSEQFF. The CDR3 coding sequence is TGTGCCAGCAGTGACGCCCGGGACAGTAACTCGGAGCAGTTCTTC.